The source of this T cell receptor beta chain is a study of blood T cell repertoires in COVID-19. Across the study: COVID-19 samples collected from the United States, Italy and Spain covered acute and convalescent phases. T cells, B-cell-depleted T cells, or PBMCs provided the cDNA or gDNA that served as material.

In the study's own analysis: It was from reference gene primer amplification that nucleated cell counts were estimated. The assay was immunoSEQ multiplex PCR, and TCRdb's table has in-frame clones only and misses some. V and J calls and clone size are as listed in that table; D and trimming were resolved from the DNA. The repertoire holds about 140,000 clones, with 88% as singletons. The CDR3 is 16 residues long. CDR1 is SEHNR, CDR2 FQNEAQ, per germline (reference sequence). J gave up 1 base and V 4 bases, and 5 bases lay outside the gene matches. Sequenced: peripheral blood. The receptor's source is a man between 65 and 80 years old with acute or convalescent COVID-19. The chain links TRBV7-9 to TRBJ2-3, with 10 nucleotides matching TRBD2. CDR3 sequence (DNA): TGTGCCAGCAGCTCTAGGACTAGCGGACGCACAGATACGCAGTATTTT. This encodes CASSSRTSGRTDTQYF.